The 12 T cell receptor beta chains listed next were all sequenced from one sample in a study of cytomegalovirus exposure and HLA in healthy donors (dated 2017 in TCRdb). The method behind the library was the immunoSEQ multiplex PCR assay. For the multiplex PCR, a mixture combining 60 forward primers for TCR Vbeta segments and 13 reverse primers for TCR Jbeta segments was used. TCRdb re-hosts the immuneACCESS table, in-frame sequences only. Its copies lack some clones; in the studies checked, an unresolved V gene accounts for under half of them, and the cause for the rest is not known. This sample holds about 100,000 clones; 82% were observed only once. The ten largest clones take up 2.7% of the sample. Material for sequencing was PBMCs. These receptor sequences come from a man aged 25 to 40 in good health and CMV-seropositive.

This CDR3 reads CAWSVQGAIDTIYF. In DNA form, the CDR3 reads TGTGCCTGGAGTGTCCAGGGGGCTATAGACACCATATATTTT. This chain joins TRBV30 and TRBJ1-3; 8 positions match TRBD1. The CDR3 loop spans 14 amino acids. V dropped 0 bases and J dropped 8; count of bases not matched to a gene: 6. Germline loops: CDR1 GTSNPN, CDR2 SVGIG (reference sequence).

The CDR3 nucleotides read TGTGCCAGCAGCGGGACAGGGGGAAGCACTGAAGCTTTCTTT. Protein: CASSGTGGSTEAFF. The chain is built from TRBV2 and TRBJ1-1; 11 bases map to TRBD1. Per germline, CDR1 SNHLY and CDR2 FYNNEI. The CDR3 is 14 residues long. V trimming: 6 bases; J trimming: 4 bases; junction bases outside the gene matches: 4. The whole variable domain, remainder taken from reference TRBV2 and TRBJ1-1, is EPEVTQTPSHQVTQMGQEVILRCVPISNHLYFYWYRQILGQKVEFLVSFYNNEISEKSEIFDDQFSVERPDGSNFTLKIRSTKLEDSAMYFCASSGTGGSTEAFFGQGTRLTVV.

The J gene is TRBJ1-1, the V gene TRBV5-5; 7 positions match TRBD1. This CDR3 is built from 15 residues. Germline CDR1 and CDR2: SGHKS and YYEKEE (reference sequence). Germline trimming cut 2 bases from V and 4 bases from J; bases unmatched to any gene: 8. CDR3 sequence reads: CASSLGDSRGTEAFF. Written as DNA, the CDR3 is TGTGCCAGCAGCTTAGGGGACAGTCGTGGCACTGAAGCTTTCTTT.

The chain uses TRBV2 and TRBJ1-2; D is perhaps TRBD1 (6 bases). Trimming shortened V by 7 bases and J by 0 bases, and 12 bases separated the two germline ends. This CDR3 contains 14 residues. Germline V CDR1 and CDR2: SNHLY, FYNNEI. CDR3 DNA: TGTGCCAGCACCGGGGACATCTCTAACTATGGCTACACCTTC. Translation: CASTGDISNYGYTF.

This chain links TRBV30 with TRBJ1-5; D ambiguous. Trimming stripped 8 bases from V and 0 bases from J, with 14 bases between. This CDR3 has 14 amino acids. Germline lookup yields CDR1 GTSNPN and CDR2 SVGIG (reference sequence). CDR3 sequence reads: CAAQTGDSNQPQHF. CDR3 bases: TGTGCCGCGCAAACGGGAGATAGCAATCAGCCCCAGCATTTT.

V gene TRBV11-2 combines with J gene TRBJ2-7; TRBD1 agrees at 8 bases. Germline lookup yields CDR1 SGHAT and CDR2 FQNNGV. With V trimmed by 5 bases and J by 2 bases, 5 bases remained unmatched. The CDR3 extends over 14 amino acids. Here the CDR3 DNA reads TGTGCCAGCAGCCAGGGGGCGAAGGCCTACGAGCAGTACTTC. This sequence encodes CASSQGAKAYEQYF.

The chain couples TRBV19 to TRBJ1-1; D perhaps matches TRBD1 (5 bases). CDR3 size: 12 residues. V lost 7 bases and J lost 7, with 13 bases in between. Germline CDR1 and CDR2: LNHDA and SQIVND (reference sequence). CDR3 region: CASNGGGGEAFF. CDR3 bases: TGTGCCAGTAATGGGGGAGGCGGTGAAGCTTTCTTT.

The chain recombines TRBV2 with TRBJ1-1; D not resolved. This CDR3 region has 14 residues. V was cut by 5 bases and J by 2 bases, with 12 bases left in between. Germline V gives CDR1 SNHLY, CDR2 FYNNEI. CDR3 residues: CASSRREVNTEAFF. The CDR3 DNA sequence: TGTGCCAGCAGTAGGAGGGAGGTTAACACTGAAGCTTTCTTT.

This clone has only one observation. This sequence joins TRBV6-5 and TRBJ1-2; D call uncertain. The V and J ends lost 5 bases and 5 bases respectively, with 18 bases between them. The CDR3 length is 15 residues. CDR1 is MNHEY, CDR2 SVGAGI, per germline. The CDR3 nucleotides read TGTGCCAGCAGTCCGTTACAAGAGGCCCTTTATGGCTACACCTTC. Its protein is CASSPLQEALYGYTF.

This clone was seen only once. This chain links TRBV9 with TRBJ1-2; D possibly corresponds to TRBD1 (6 bases). Trimming took 3 bases from V and 3 from J, leaving 15 bases between them. CDR3 length: 15 residues. Germline V gene data show CDR1 as SGDLS and CDR2 as YYNGEE. For the CDR3, the DNA is TGTGCCAGCAGCGCCCTAGGGGGTGGGGACTATGGCTACACCTTC. It translates to CASSALGGGDYGYTF.

The chain couples TRBV9 to TRBJ1-4; TRBD1 matches 7 bases. Germline CDR1 reads SGDLS; CDR2 reads YYNGEE. The CDR3 has 15 amino acids. V gave up 3 bases and J gave up 3 bases; unmatched junction bases: 5. The CDR3 DNA sequence: TGTGCCAGCAGCGCCGGGACAGCCCCTAATGAAAAACTGTTTTTT. Protein sequence: CASSAGTAPNEKLFF.

J is TRBJ1-1 and V is TRBV5-1; 11 bases map to TRBD1. This CDR3 spans 14 amino acids. With 4 bases clipped from V and 5 bases from J, the junction kept 4 bases outside the gene matches. Germline V gene sequence: CDR1 SGHRS, CDR2 YFSETQ. CDR3 residues: CASSVGQGETEAFF. The CDR3 DNA reads as TGCGCCAGCAGCGTGGGACAGGGGGAAACTGAAGCTTTCTTT.